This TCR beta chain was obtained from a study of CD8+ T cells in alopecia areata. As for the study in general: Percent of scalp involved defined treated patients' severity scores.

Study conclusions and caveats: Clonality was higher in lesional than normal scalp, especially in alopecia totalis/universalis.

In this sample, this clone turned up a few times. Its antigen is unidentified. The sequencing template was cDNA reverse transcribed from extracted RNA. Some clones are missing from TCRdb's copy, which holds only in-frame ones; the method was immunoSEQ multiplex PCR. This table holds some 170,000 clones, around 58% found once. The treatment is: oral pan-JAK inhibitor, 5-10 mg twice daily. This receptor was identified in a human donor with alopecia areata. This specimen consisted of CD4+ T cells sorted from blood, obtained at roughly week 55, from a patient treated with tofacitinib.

CDR3 loop: CAWSPGLSRGDTQYF. For the CDR3, the DNA is TGTGCCTGGAGTCCAGGGCTGTCACGTGGAGATACGCAGTATTTT. This sequence joins TRBV30 and TRBJ2-3; the D gene is possibly TRBD1 (5 bases). The CDR3 sequence is 15 residues long. V was trimmed by 2 bases and J by 5 bases, leaving 17 bases between them. The germline CDR1 and CDR2 sequences are GTSNPN and SVGIG (reference sequence).